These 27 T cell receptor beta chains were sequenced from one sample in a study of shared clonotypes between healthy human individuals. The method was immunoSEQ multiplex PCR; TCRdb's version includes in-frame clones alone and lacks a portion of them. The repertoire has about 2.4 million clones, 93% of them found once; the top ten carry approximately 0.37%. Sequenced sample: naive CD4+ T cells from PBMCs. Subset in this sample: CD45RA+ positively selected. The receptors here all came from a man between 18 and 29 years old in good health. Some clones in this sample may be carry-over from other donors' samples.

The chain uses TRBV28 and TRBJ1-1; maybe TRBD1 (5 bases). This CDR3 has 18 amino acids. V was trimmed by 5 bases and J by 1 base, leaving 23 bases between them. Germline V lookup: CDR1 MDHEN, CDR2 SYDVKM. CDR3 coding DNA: TGTGCCAGCAGTCCCCCCCCCGGGACCGAGGCCCCGAACACTGAAGCTTTCTTT. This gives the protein CASSPPPGTEAPNTEAFF.

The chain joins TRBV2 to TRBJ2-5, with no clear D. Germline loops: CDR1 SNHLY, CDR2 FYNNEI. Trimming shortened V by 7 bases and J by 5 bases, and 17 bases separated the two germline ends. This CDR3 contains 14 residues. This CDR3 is CASTTQGIGETQYF. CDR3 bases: TGTGCCAGCACCACACAAGGGATAGGGGAGACCCAGTACTTC. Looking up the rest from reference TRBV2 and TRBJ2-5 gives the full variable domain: EPEVTQTPSHQVTQMGQEVILRCVPISNHLYFYWYRQILGQKVEFLVSFYNNEISEKSEIFDDQFSVERPDGSNFTLKIRSTKLEDSAMYFCASTTQGIGETQYFGPGTRLLVL.

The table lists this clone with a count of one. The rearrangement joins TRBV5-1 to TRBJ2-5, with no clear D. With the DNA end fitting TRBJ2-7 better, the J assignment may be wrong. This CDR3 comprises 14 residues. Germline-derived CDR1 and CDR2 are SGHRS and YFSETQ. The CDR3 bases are TGCGCCAGCAGCTTGCAGGATTCAACCTACGAGCAGTACTTC. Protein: CASSLQDSTYEQYF.

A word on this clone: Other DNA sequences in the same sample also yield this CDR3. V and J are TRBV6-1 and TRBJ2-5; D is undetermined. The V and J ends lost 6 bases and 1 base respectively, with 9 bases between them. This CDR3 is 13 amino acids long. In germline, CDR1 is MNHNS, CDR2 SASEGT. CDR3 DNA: TGTGCCAGCAGCCGGACGGTCCAAGAGACCCAGTACTTC. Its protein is CASSRTVQETQYF.

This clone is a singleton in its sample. CDR3 sequence reads: CATSRDPAGDNSPLHF. The CDR3 coding sequence is TGTGCCACCAGCAGAGATCCCGCGGGGGATAATTCACCCCTCCACTTT. The V call is TRBV15, the J call TRBJ1-6, with D tentatively TRBD1 (5 bases). Germline CDR1 and CDR2: LNHNV and YYDKDF (reference sequence). The CDR3 runs 16 residues. The ends were cut back, 0 bases at V and 5 bases at J, with 11 bases in the middle.

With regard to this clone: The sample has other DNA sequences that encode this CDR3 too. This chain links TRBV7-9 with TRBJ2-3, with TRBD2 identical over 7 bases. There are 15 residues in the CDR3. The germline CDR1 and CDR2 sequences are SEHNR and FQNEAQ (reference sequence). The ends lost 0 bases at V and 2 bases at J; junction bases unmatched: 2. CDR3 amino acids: CASSLAGGPTDTQYF. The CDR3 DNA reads TGTGCCAGCAGCTTAGCGGGAGGGCCCACAGATACGCAGTATTTT.

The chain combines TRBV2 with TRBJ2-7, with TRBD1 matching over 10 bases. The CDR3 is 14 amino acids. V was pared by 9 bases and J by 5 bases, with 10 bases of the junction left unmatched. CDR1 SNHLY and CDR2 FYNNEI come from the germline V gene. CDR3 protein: CASRTGTGVDEQYF. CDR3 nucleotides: TGTGCCAGTCGGACCGGGACAGGGGTCGACGAGCAGTACTTC.

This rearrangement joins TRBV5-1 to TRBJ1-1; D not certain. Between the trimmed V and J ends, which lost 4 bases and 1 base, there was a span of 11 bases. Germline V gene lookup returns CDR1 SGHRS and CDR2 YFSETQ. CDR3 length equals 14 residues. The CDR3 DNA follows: TGCGCCAGCAGCCGGAACGGCGCGAACACTGAAGCTTTCTTT. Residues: CASSRNGANTEAFF.

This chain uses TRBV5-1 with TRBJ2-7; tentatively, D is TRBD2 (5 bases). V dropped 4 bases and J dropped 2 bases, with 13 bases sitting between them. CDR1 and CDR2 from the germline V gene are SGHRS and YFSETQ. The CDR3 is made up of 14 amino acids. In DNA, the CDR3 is TGCGCCAGCAGCCCTGAGGGTTTTGCCTACGAGCAGTACTTC. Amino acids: CASSPEGFAYEQYF.

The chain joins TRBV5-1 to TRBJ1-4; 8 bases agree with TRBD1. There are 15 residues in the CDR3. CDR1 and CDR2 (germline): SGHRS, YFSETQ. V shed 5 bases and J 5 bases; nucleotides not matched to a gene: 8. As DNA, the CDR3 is TGCGCCAGCAGTTGGGCTGGGACAGGAAATGAAAAACTGTTTTTT. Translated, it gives CASSWAGTGNEKLFF.

The CDR3 here is CASRTSGVGEQYF. The DNA for the CDR3 is TGTGCCAGCAGGACCAGCGGGGTTGGTGAGCAGTACTTC. The chain joins TRBV6-5 to TRBJ2-7, with TRBD2 matching 7 bases. The CDR3 is 13 residues long. J gave up 7 bases and V 6 bases, and 9 bases lay outside the gene matches. Germline loops: CDR1 MNHEY, CDR2 SVGAGI.

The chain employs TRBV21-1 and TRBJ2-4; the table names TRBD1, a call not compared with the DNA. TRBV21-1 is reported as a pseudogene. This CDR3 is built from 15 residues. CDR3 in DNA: TGTGCCAGCAGCGGCAGGGGGGTAGCCAAAAACATTCAGTACTTC. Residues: CASSGRGVAKNIQYF.

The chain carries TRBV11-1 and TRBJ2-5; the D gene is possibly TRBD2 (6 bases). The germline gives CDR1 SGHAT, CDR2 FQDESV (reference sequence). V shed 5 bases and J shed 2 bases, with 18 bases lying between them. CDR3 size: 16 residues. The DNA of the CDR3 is TGTGCCAGCAGCCCGACGCGGGCGGGATCACAAGAGACCCAGTACTTC. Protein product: CASSPTRAGSQETQYF.

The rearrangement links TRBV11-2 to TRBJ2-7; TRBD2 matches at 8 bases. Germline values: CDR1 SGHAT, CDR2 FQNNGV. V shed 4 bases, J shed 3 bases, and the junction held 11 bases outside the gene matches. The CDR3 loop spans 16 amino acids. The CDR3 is CASSSNGLASNYEQYF. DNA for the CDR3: TGTGCCAGCAGCTCTAATGGACTAGCATCGAACTACGAGCAGTACTTC. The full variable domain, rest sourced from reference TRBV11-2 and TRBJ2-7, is EAGVAQSPRYKIIEKRQSVAFWCNPISGHATLYWYQQILGQGPKLLIQFQNNGVVDDSQLPKDRFSAERLKGVDSTLKIQPAKLEDSAVYLCASSSNGLASNYEQYFGPGTRLTVT.

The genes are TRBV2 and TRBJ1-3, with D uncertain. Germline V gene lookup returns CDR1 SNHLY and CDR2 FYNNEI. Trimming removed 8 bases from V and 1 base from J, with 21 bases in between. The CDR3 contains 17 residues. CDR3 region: CASSRTSPLLSGNTIYF. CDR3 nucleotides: TGTGCCAGCTCACGGACGAGCCCTCTCCTATCTGGAAACACCATATATTTT.

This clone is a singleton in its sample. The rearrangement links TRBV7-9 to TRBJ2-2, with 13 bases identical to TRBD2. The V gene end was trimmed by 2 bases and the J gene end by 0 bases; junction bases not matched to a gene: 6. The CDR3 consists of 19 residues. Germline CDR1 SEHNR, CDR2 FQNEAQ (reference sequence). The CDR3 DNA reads TGTGCCAGCAGCTTATTTCGACTAGCGGGAGGCCCGAACACCGGGGAGCTGTTTTTT. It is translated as CASSLFRLAGGPNTGELFF.

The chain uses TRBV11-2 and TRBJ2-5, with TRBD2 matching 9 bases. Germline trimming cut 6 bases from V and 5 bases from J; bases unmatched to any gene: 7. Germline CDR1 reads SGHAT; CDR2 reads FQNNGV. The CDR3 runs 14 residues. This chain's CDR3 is CASSSSGNGETQYF. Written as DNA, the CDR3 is TGTGCCAGCAGTTCTAGCGGGAATGGCGAGACCCAGTACTTC.

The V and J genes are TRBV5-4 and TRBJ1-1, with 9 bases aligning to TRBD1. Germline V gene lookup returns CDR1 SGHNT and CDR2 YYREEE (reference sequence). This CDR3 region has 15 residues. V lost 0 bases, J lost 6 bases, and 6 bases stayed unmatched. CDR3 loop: CASSLADRGRPEAFF. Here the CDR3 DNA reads TGTGCCAGCAGCTTGGCGGACAGGGGACGGCCTGAAGCTTTCTTT.

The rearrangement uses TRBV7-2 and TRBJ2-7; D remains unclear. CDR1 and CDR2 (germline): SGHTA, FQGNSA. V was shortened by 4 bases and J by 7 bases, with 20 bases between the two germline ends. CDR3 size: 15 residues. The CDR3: CASSSPGFTLGEQYF. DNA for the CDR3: TGTGCCAGCAGCTCTCCGGGTTTCACCCTAGGGGAGCAGTACTTC.

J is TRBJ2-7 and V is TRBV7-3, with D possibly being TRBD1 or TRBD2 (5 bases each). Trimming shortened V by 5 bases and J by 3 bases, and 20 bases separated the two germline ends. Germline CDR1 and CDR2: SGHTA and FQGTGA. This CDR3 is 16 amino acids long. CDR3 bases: TGTGCCAGCAGCGAAACCGCCGGGGCCCAGGGCTACGAGCAGTACTTC. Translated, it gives CASSETAGAQGYEQYF.

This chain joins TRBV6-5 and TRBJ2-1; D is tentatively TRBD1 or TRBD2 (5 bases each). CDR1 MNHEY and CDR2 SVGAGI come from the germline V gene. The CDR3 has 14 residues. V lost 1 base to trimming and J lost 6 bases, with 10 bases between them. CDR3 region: CASSYWGSGNEQFF. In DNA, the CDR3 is TGTGCCAGCAGTTACTGGGGGTCTGGCAATGAGCAGTTCTTC.

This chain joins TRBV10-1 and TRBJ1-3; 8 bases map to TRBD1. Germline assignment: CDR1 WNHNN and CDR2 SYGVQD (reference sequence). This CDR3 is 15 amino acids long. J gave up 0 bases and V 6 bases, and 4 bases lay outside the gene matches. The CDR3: CASSQGTGSGNTIYF. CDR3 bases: TGCGCCAGCAGCCAGGGGACAGGCTCTGGAAACACCATATATTTT.

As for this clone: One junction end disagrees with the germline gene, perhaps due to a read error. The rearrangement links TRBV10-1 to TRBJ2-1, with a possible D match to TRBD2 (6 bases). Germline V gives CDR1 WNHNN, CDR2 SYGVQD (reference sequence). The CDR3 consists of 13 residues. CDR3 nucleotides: TGCGCCAGCAGTGAGGCCCAACCGGGAGTGAAACTCTTC. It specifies CASSEAQPGVKLF.

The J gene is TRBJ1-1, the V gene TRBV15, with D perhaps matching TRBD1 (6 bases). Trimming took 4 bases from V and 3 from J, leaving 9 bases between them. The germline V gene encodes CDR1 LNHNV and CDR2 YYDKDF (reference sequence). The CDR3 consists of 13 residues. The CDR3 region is CATSTPGDTEAFF. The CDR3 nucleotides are TGTGCCACCAGCACCCCAGGGGACACTGAAGCTTTCTTT.

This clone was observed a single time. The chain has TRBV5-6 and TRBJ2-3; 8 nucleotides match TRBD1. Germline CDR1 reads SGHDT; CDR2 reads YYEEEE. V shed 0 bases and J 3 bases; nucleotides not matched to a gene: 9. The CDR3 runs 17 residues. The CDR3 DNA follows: TGTGCCAGCAGCTTGGGGCAGGGGGCATATGGGACAGATACGCAGTATTTT. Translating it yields CASSLGQGAYGTDTQYF. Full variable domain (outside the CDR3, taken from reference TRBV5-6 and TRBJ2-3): DAGVTQSPTHLIKTRGQQVTLRCSPKSGHDTVSWYQQALGQGPQFIFQYYEEEERQRGNFPDRFSGHQFPNYSSELNVNALLLGDSALYLCASSLGQGAYGTDTQYFGPGTRLTVL.

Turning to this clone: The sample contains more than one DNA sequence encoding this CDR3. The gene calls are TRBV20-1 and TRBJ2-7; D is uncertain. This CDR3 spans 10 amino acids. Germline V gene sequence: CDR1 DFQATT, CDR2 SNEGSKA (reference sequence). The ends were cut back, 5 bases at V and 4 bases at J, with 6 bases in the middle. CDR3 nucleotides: TGCAGTGCTGAGGATTACGAGCAGTACTTC. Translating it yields CSAEDYEQYF.

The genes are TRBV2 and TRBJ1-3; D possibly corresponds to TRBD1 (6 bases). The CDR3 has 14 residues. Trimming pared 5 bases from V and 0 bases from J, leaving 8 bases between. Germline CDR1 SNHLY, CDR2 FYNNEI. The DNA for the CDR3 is TGTGCCAGCAGTAGACAGGCCTCTGGAAACACCATATATTTT. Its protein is CASSRQASGNTIYF.